The 6 T cell receptor beta chains reported below all come from one sample, sequenced in a study of T-cell reconstitution after alpha-beta-depleted transplantation in children. The TCRbeta library was prepared with unique molecular identifiers. MiXCR was run by TCRdb on the PCR reads, yielding one entry per CDR3 protein. This table holds 600,000 to 700,000 distinct CDR3 sequences, about 15% found once. The sequencing used PBMCs from the stem cell graft donor, collected from the stem cell graft. The source is a human donor who donated a stem cell graft to a child with acute myeloid leukemia.

V gene TRBV20-1 combines with J gene TRBJ1-5; 7 bases are a match to TRBD1. V was pared by 6 bases and J by 5 bases, with 10 bases of the junction left unmatched. The germline V gene encodes CDR1 DFQATT and CDR2 SNEGSKA (reference sequence). The length of the CDR3 is 14 residues. In DNA form, the CDR3 reads TGCAGTGCAAGACAGGGATCAGCACATCAGCCCCAGCATTTT. Its translation is CSARQGSAHQPQHF.

This clonotype was observed many times. The genes are TRBV20-1 and TRBJ2-7; 16 bases match TRBD2. The V segment lost 6 bases and the J segment 2 bases; nucleotides outside the gene matches: 10. The CDR3 is made up of 17 amino acids. Germline loops: CDR1 DFQATT, CDR2 SNEGSKA (reference sequence). CDR3 DNA sequence: TGCAGTGCCAACCTCGGGACTAGCGGGGGGGCGACCTACGAGCAGTACGTC. It translates to CSANLGTSGGATYEQYV.

The chain combines TRBV20-1 with TRBJ2-5; 7 bases map to TRBD2. Germline CDR1 reads DFQATT; CDR2 reads SNEGSKA (reference sequence). The V segment lost 0 bases and the J segment 1 base; nucleotides outside the gene matches: 2. The CDR3 loop spans 14 amino acids. The DNA for the CDR3 is TGCAGTGCTAGAGATTGGGGGGGCCAAGAGACCCAGTACTTC. It translates to CSARDWGGQETQYF.

This clonotype was recorded at least ten times. J is TRBJ1-6 and V is TRBV20-1; 8 bases agree with TRBD1. Losses at the gene ends were 2 bases for V and 8 bases for J; bases not matched to a gene: 2. The CDR3 runs 13 residues. The V gene's germline CDR1 is DFQATT and CDR2 SNEGSKA (reference sequence). CDR3 coding DNA: TGCAGTGCTAGAAAGGACAGGGATTCACCCCTCCACTTT. Translated: CSARKDRDSPLHF.

The rearrangement joins TRBV4-1 to TRBJ2-3, with TRBD2 as a possible D gene (7 bases). Per the germline V gene, CDR1 is MGHRA and CDR2 is YSYEKL. This CDR3 region has 21 residues. Trimming pared 0 bases from V and 3 bases from J, leaving 28 bases between. CDR3: CASSQEGSFIVGGPETDTQYF. CDR3 sequence (DNA): TGCGCCAGCAGCCAAGAGGGCTCTTTTATAGTGGGGGGGCCAGAGACAGATACGCAGTATTTT.

This clonotype came up a few times. Here the CDR3 reads CASSDSVGQAIYTDTQYF. CDR3 in DNA: TGTGCCAGCAGTGACTCCGTTGGACAGGCTATCTACACAGATACGCAGTATTTT. The chain has TRBV28 and TRBJ2-3; 7 nucleotides match TRBD1. V shed 5 bases and J 2 bases; nucleotides not matched to a gene: 16. This CDR3 has 18 amino acids. CDR1 MDHEN and CDR2 SYDVKM come from the germline V gene.